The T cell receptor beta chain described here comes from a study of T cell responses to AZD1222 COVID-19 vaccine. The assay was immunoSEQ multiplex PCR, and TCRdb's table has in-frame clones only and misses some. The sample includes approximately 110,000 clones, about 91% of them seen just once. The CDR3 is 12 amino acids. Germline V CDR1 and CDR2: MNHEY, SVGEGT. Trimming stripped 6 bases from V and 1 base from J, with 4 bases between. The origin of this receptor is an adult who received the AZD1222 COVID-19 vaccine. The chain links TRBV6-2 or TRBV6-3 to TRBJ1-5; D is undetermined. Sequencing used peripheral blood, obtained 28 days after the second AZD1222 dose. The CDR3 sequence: CASSRSNQPQHF. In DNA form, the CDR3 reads TGTGCCAGCAGCCGAAGCAATCAGCCCCAGCATTTT.